This paragraph reports one T cell receptor (beta chain). The read is 3 residues too short to cover the CDR3 end, so that end is filled in from the germline J gene. This sample is drawn from a study of T cells in women clearing cervical HPV infection. Study at large: Case blood was drawn when the lesion was first found; control blood after infection became undetectable.

CDR1 and CDR2 (germline): SGHRS, YFSETQ. The V and J ends lost 7 bases and 3 bases respectively, with 17 bases between them. The CDR3 is made up of 14 amino acids. TCRdb's table, derived via immunoSEQ multiplex PCR, lists solely in-frame clones and lacks some. This sample contains 30,000 to 40,000 clones. Material for sequencing was blood buffy coat. This TCR came from a woman between 18 and 70 years old with a cervical HPV16 infection that either progressed to CIN3+ or cleared (not recorded which). V gene TRBV5-1 combines with J gene TRBJ2-7; D possibly corresponds to TRBD1 (5 bases). The sequenced part of the CDR3 DNA is TGCGCCAGCGCGAGGCAGGGCAATAGCTACGAG. As protein: CASARQGNSYE. The whole CDR3 is CASARQGNSYEQYF.